These 29 T cell receptor beta chains originate from one sample sequenced in a study of control samples from healthy donors and cancer patients. TCRdb's table, derived via immunoSEQ multiplex PCR, lists solely in-frame clones and lacks some. The repertoire holds about 140,000 clones, about nine tenths seen once, with over 9% in the top ten. Sequenced input: blood. The receptors originated from a man aged 25 to 45 in good health.

The gene calls are TRBV28 and TRBJ2-7, with 11 positions matching TRBD2. V dropped 5 bases and J dropped 4; count of bases not matched to a gene: 10. This CDR3 contains 16 residues. The V gene's germline CDR1 is MDHEN and CDR2 SYDVKM. The CDR3 DNA sequence: TGTGCCAGCAGTACGGGACTGCTAGCGGGAGGTTACGAGCAGTACTTC. Its protein product is CASSTGLLAGGYEQYF.

The J gene is TRBJ2-3, the V gene TRBV6-2 or TRBV6-3; D unclear. With 0 bases removed from V and 2 bases from J, the gap between germline ends came to 9 bases. Looked up from germline, CDR1 is MNHEY and CDR2 is SVGEGT. The CDR3 has 15 residues. DNA for the CDR3: TGTGCCAGCAGTTACTCGGCTCAGATCACAGATACGCAGTATTTT. This sequence encodes CASSYSAQITDTQYF.

The V and J genes are TRBV7-2 and TRBJ2-7; D is unresolved. Trimming shortened V by 1 base and J by 3 bases, and 13 bases separated the two germline ends. Germline loops: CDR1 SGHTA, CDR2 FQGNSA. The CDR3 loop spans 15 amino acids. The CDR3 is CASSLGGVGYYEQYF. In DNA, the CDR3 is TGTGCCAGCAGCTTAGGGGGTGTGGGGTACTACGAGCAGTACTTC.

This sequence joins TRBV28 and TRBJ1-5; D remains ambiguous. V was pared by 3 bases and J by 0 bases, with 9 bases between. The germline gives CDR1 MDHEN, CDR2 SYDVKM. The CDR3 runs 15 residues. The CDR3 nucleotides are TGTGCCAGCAGTTTGCGGGCGAATAGCAATCAGCCCCAGCATTTT. Residues: CASSLRANSNQPQHF.

J is TRBJ2-2 and V is TRBV7-2; no clear D. V lost 3 bases and J lost 6, with 5 bases in between. The CDR3 has 12 amino acids. Germline assignment: CDR1 SGHTA and CDR2 FQGNSA. The CDR3 spells CASSFWAGELFF. Written as DNA, the CDR3 is TGTGCCAGCAGCTTCTGGGCCGGGGAGCTGTTTTTT.

This chain connects TRBV14 to TRBJ1-4; D ambiguous. CDR1 and CDR2 (germline): SGHDN, FVKESK. The CDR3 length is 16 residues. V lost 2 bases to trimming and J lost 1 base, with 11 bases between them. CDR3 nucleotide sequence: TGTGCCAGCAGCCAACTTGACGGCCTAACTAATGAAAAACTGTTTTTT. This encodes CASSQLDGLTNEKLFF.

The CDR3 DNA is TGTGCCAGCAGCCCGACAGGGTGGGCAAGAAACACCATATATTTT. This codes for CASSPTGWARNTIYF. This chain links TRBV3-1 (or the pseudogene TRBV3-2) with TRBJ1-3; 7 bases line up with TRBD1. Germline V gene lookup returns CDR1 LGHDT and CDR2 YNNKEL (reference sequence). This CDR3 comprises 15 residues. V gave up 4 bases and J gave up 5 bases; unmatched junction bases: 8.

The chain is built from TRBV9 and TRBJ2-3, with 7 bases identical to TRBD2. Germline V gene lookup returns CDR1 SGDLS and CDR2 YYNGEE. This CDR3 has 16 amino acids. V lost 1 base to trimming and J lost 2 bases; unmatched junction nucleotides: 7. CDR3 region: CASSVKELAVTDTQYF. The CDR3 nucleotides read TGTGCCAGCAGCGTAAAGGAGCTAGCGGTCACAGATACGCAGTATTTT.

V usage is TRBV28 and J usage is TRBJ2-5; D uncertain. The CDR3 length is 16 residues. Germline V lookup: CDR1 MDHEN, CDR2 SYDVKM. Trimming removed 1 base at V and 3 bases at J, with 15 bases between. In DNA form, the CDR3 reads TGTGCCAGCAGTTTATATGGTTTTATGAGAAAAGAGACCCAGTACTTC. Amino acids: CASSLYGFMRKETQYF.

This clone was seen only once. The V and J genes are TRBV19 and TRBJ2-2, with D tentatively TRBD2 (5 bases). The CDR3 extends over 14 amino acids. Germline V CDR1 and CDR2: LNHDA, SQIVND (reference sequence). V was shortened by 3 bases and J by 6 bases, with 11 bases between the two germline ends. CDR3 sequence (DNA): TGTGCCAGTAGTATTCTAGGAGGTCCCGGGGAGCTGTTTTTT. As protein: CASSILGGPGELFF.

This clone has more than one count but fewer than ten. This chain uses TRBV5-1 with TRBJ2-1; 11 bases match TRBD2. The trim removed 2 bases at V and 13 bases at J, leaving 5 bases unmatched. The length of the CDR3 is 13 residues. Germline lookup yields CDR1 SGHRS and CDR2 YFSETQ. DNA for the CDR3: TGCGCCAGCAGCTTCCGACTAGCGGGATTTCAGTTCTTC. Protein sequence: CASSFRLAGFQFF.

The rearrangement links TRBV5-1 to TRBJ1-2; 7 bases are shared with TRBD1. CDR3 length: 16 residues. Germline assignment: CDR1 SGHRS and CDR2 YFSETQ. J lost 1 base, V lost 4 bases, and 10 bases had no gene match. This CDR3 reads CASSAEGQQFNYGYTF. The DNA for the CDR3 is TGCGCCAGCAGCGCAGAGGGACAGCAATTTAACTATGGCTACACCTTC.

V is TRBV2 and J is TRBJ2-3; 9 bases agree with TRBD2. Looked up from germline, CDR1 is SNHLY and CDR2 is FYNNEI. The CDR3 has 16 residues. V shed 8 bases, J shed 5 bases, and the junction held 14 bases outside the gene matches. This CDR3 is CASATSGRGVGDTQYF. CDR3 nucleotide sequence: TGTGCCAGCGCAACTAGCGGGCGGGGCGTGGGAGATACGCAGTATTTT.

V usage is TRBV6-2 or TRBV6-3 and J usage is TRBJ1-1; D not certain. Germline loops: CDR1 MNHEY, CDR2 SVGEGT. CDR3 length equals 18 residues. Trimming took 0 bases from V and 4 from J, leaving 21 bases between them. CDR3 DNA: TGTGCCAGCAGTTACTCGATCGTGAGTGGTCTTCATGGCACTGAAGCTTTCTTT. This translates into CASSYSIVSGLHGTEAFF.

The chain combines TRBV9 with TRBJ2-6, with a weak D call TRBD1 (5 bases). V was shortened by 1 base and J by 0 bases, with 17 bases between the two germline ends. CDR3 length: 19 residues. From germline, CDR1 is SGDLS and CDR2 YYNGEE. The CDR3 sequence is CASSVKSGADTSGANVLTF. CDR3 DNA sequence: TGTGCCAGCAGCGTAAAGAGTGGGGCAGATACCTCTGGGGCCAACGTCCTGACTTTC. Variable domain in full (rest from reference TRBV9 and TRBJ2-6): DSGVTQTPKHLITATGQRVTLRCSPRSGDLSVYWYQQSLDQGLQFLIQYYNGEERAKGNILERFSAQQFPDLHSELNLSSLELGDSALYFCASSVKSGADTSGANVLTFGAGSRLTVL.

This clone has more than one count but fewer than ten. CDR3 residues: CASSFSGRLGNTIYF. CDR3 nucleotide sequence: TGTGCCAGCAGTTTCTCAGGGAGACTTGGAAACACCATATATTTT. The V gene is TRBV28, the J gene TRBJ1-3; a weak D match, TRBD1 (5 bases). The V gene lost 3 bases and the J gene lost 3 bases, with 12 bases spanning the gap. CDR3 length equals 15 residues. The germline V gene has CDR1 MDHEN and CDR2 SYDVKM.

The genes are TRBV4-2 and TRBJ2-7; D is perhaps TRBD1 (6 bases). CDR3 length: 15 amino acids. V lost 0 bases to trimming and J lost 3 bases, with 12 bases between them. CDR1 and CDR2 from the germline V gene are LGHNA and YNFKEQ. The CDR3 nucleotides are TGTGCCAGCAGCCAAGACGAAGGGACAAGCTACGAGCAGTACTTC. It codes for CASSQDEGTSYEQYF.

The chain combines TRBV7-2 with TRBJ2-7; 15 nucleotides match TRBD2. Germline V CDR1 and CDR2: SGHTA, FQGNSA. There are 17 residues in the CDR3. V dropped 5 bases and J dropped 6; count of bases not matched to a gene: 11. The CDR3 coding sequence is TGTGCCAGCAGCCCTGGGGTGGGACTAGCGGGAGGTAGCGAGCAGTACTTC. It yields the protein CASSPGVGLAGGSEQYF.

The chain is built from TRBV27 and TRBJ2-7; 7 bases agree with TRBD2. CDR1 and CDR2 from the germline V gene are MNHEY and SMNVEV (reference sequence). V lost 6 bases, J lost 2 bases, and 7 bases stayed unmatched. This CDR3 region has 14 residues. The CDR3 bases are TGTGCCAGCAGATGGCGGGAGTCGACCTACGAGCAGTACTTC. Amino acid sequence: CASRWRESTYEQYF.

This chain joins TRBV28 and TRBJ1-5; no firm D call. This CDR3 contains 15 residues. V shed 6 bases and J shed 0 bases, with 12 bases lying between them. CDR1 is MDHEN and CDR2 is SYDVKM in the germline V gene. The CDR3 reads CASSHLLFSNQPQHF. The CDR3 region has the DNA TGTGCCAGCAGCCACCTCCTTTTTAGCAATCAGCCCCAGCATTTT.

This chain uses TRBV28 with TRBJ1-1, with D unclear. V was trimmed by 10 bases and J by 0 bases, leaving 15 bases between them. The CDR3 covers 14 residues. The germline V gene encodes CDR1 MDHEN and CDR2 SYDVKM. The CDR3 loop reads CATTIRRMNTEAFF. CDR3 DNA sequence: TGTGCCACTACCATCCGGCGGATGAACACTGAAGCTTTCTTT.

The chain combines TRBV28 with TRBJ2-7, with 7 bases fitting TRBD1. CDR1 and CDR2 (germline): MDHEN, SYDVKM. V was pared by 4 bases and J by 5 bases, with 2 bases of the junction left unmatched. This CDR3 has 12 residues. CDR3 coding DNA: TGTGCCAGCAGTTCACAGGGGAACGAGCAGTACTTC. This gives the protein CASSSQGNEQYF.

This chain joins TRBV7-2 and TRBJ1-1; 11 bases align to TRBD1. Germline CDR1 reads SGHTA; CDR2 reads FQGNSA. The trim removed 6 bases at V and 3 bases at J, leaving 9 bases unmatched. This CDR3 has 16 amino acids. CDR3 sequence (DNA): TGTGCCAGCAGACAAGGACAGGGGGCAAGGCACACTGAAGCTTTCTTT. Translation gives CASRQGQGARHTEAFF.

This clone was counted a single time. The chain recombines TRBV4-1 with TRBJ2-7, with 8 bases identical to TRBD1. After removal of 4 bases from V and 0 bases from J, the junction contained 8 bases not matched to a gene. CDR3 length: 16 amino acids. The germline gives CDR1 MGHRA, CDR2 YSYEKL. CDR3 sequence (DNA): TGCGCCAGCAGCCCCGAGGACAGGGCTATCTCCTACGAGCAGTACTTC. This translates into CASSPEDRAISYEQYF.

V usage is TRBV6-5 and J usage is TRBJ2-1; 10 bases agree with TRBD2. Germline V gene lookup returns CDR1 MNHEY and CDR2 SVGAGI. The CDR3 is 14 residues long. J gave up 7 bases and V 2 bases, and 2 bases lay outside the gene matches. The CDR3 loop reads CASSYGLAENEQFF. The CDR3 DNA is TGTGCCAGCAGTTACGGACTAGCGGAGAATGAGCAGTTCTTC.

The V call is TRBV27, the J call TRBJ1-3; D gene uncertain. Trimming took off 7 bases at V and 4 bases at J, with 8 bases between the two ends. The CDR3 runs 12 residues. Germline V gene lookup returns CDR1 MNHEY and CDR2 SMNVEV (reference sequence). Here the CDR3 reads CASISSGNTIYF. In DNA form, the CDR3 reads TGTGCCAGCATAAGCTCGGGAAACACCATATATTTT.

The gene calls are TRBV19 and TRBJ2-1, with TRBD1 as a possible D gene (6 bases). Germline V gene lookup returns CDR1 LNHDA and CDR2 SQIVND (reference sequence). This CDR3 has 15 amino acids. Trimming left V 7 bases short and J 9 bases short, with 22 bases between. The CDR3 sequence: CASTIRGTGWSEQFF. DNA for the CDR3: TGTGCCAGTACCATCCGGGGAACAGGGTGGAGTGAGCAGTTCTTC.

The chain uses TRBV19 and TRBJ1-1; perhaps TRBD1 as D (5 bases). The length of the CDR3 is 13 residues. Trimming shortened V by 2 bases and J by 11 bases, and 15 bases separated the two germline ends. From germline, CDR1 is LNHDA and CDR2 SQIVND (reference sequence). The CDR3 DNA sequence: TGTGCCAGTAGTATAAAGCGGGGGTCGTCGGCTTTCTTT. Its translation: CASSIKRGSSAFF.

This clone has a handful of counts. As DNA, the CDR3 is TGCGCCAGCAGCTTGTTTAGCGGGAGCTCCTACAATGAGCAGTTCTTC. It specifies CASSLFSGSSYNEQFF. The chain has TRBV5-1 and TRBJ2-1; 9 bases agree with TRBD2. Trimming cost V 1 base and J 0 bases; bases outside gene matches: 2. This CDR3 has 16 residues. Per the germline V gene, CDR1 is SGHRS and CDR2 is YFSETQ.